What follows are 16 T cell receptor beta chains derived from one specimen sequenced in a study of OX40 agonist ivuxolimab in advanced cancers. This table comes from immunoSEQ multiplex PCR, and its TCRdb copy is limited to in-frame clones, with some not included. The sample holds 65,000 to 75,000 clones, more than 75% seen once. The sequencing used CD4+ or CD8+ T cells sorted from blood, collected in a trial of the OX40 agonist ivuxolimab. All receptors derive from an adult with an advanced solid tumor such as melanoma, head and neck, liver or kidney cancer.

The chain carries TRBV19 and TRBJ1-6; 8 bases fit TRBD1. The CDR3 runs 15 residues. Germline CDR1 and CDR2: LNHDA and SQIVND (reference sequence). The ends lost 5 bases at V and 7 bases at J; junction bases unmatched: 7. CDR3 in DNA: TGTGCCAGTAGTCCCGCCGGACAGGGAAATTCACCCCTCCACTTT. Its translation: CASSPAGQGNSPLHF. The variable domain in full, completed from reference TRBV19 and TRBJ1-6, reads DGGITQSPKYLFRKEGQNVTLSCEQNLNHDAMYWYRQDPGQGLRLIYYSQIVNDFQKGDIAEGYSVSREKKESFPLTVTSAQKNPTAFYLCASSPAGQGNSPLHFGNGTRLTVT.

The chain employs TRBV11-3 and TRBJ2-5; TRBD2 matches 9 bases. Unmatched junction bases numbered 10, after V lost 5 bases and J lost 0 bases. This CDR3 spans 17 amino acids. Germline values: CDR1 SGHNT, CDR2 YENEEA. CDR3 in DNA: TGTGCCAGCAGCCCCCACGCTAGCGGGACTTACCAAGAGACCCAGTACTTC. Encoded protein: CASSPHASGTYQETQYF.

The chain joins TRBV15 to TRBJ1-2; D unclear. Germline V gene data show CDR1 as LNHNV and CDR2 as YYDKDF (reference sequence). The CDR3 spans 14 residues. The V and J ends lost 3 bases and 1 base respectively, with 9 bases between them. The CDR3 bases are TGTGCCACCAGCAGGGCTGGTATTAACTATGGCTACACCTTC. Amino acids: CATSRAGINYGYTF.

V and J are TRBV19 and TRBJ1-5; a weak D match, TRBD1 (5 bases). V was shortened by 9 bases and J by 1 base, with 16 bases between the two germline ends. The germline CDR1 and CDR2 sequences are LNHDA and SQIVND (reference sequence). This CDR3 spans 15 amino acids. The CDR3: CARTGPSSSNQPQHF. CDR3 coding DNA: TGTGCCAGAACAGGCCCGTCCTCAAGCAATCAGCCCCAGCATTTT. The variable domain in full, with the rest retrieved from reference TRBV19 and TRBJ1-5, is DGGITQSPKYLFRKEGQNVTLSCEQNLNHDAMYWYRQDPGQGLRLIYYSQIVNDFQKGDIAEGYSVSREKKESFPLTVTSAQKNPTAFYLCARTGPSSSNQPQHFGDGTRLSIL.

The rearrangement uses TRBV6-6 and TRBJ1-5, with D unresolved. The V gene's germline CDR1 is MNHNY and CDR2 SVGAGI (reference sequence). Between the trimmed V and J ends, which lost 6 bases and 1 base, there was a span of 10 bases. CDR3 length equals 14 residues. CDR3 nucleotides: TGTGCCAGCAGCCCAGGCGGGAGCAATCAGCCCCAGCATTTT. This translates into CASSPGGSNQPQHF.

V and J are TRBV7-6 and TRBJ2-3; D ambiguous. V lost 5 bases and J lost 4, with 10 bases in between. The CDR3 runs 13 residues. The germline CDR1 and CDR2 sequences are SGHVS and FNYEAQ. For the CDR3, the DNA is TGTGCCAGCAGCCTAAGGGCCCCAGATACGCAGTATTTT. This sequence encodes CASSLRAPDTQYF.

The J gene is TRBJ2-1, the V gene TRBV12-5; possibly TRBD2 for D (6 bases). This CDR3 spans 13 amino acids. The V end was cut by 1 base, the J end by 7 bases, with 8 bases between. Germline V gives CDR1 LGHNT, CDR2 FRNRAP. The CDR3 loop is CASGLAGVNEQFF. Here the CDR3 DNA reads TGTGCTAGTGGTTTGGCGGGAGTGAATGAGCAGTTCTTC. The full variable domain, its missing parts supplied by reference TRBV12-5 and TRBJ2-1, is DARVTQTPRHKVTEMGQEVTMRCQPILGHNTVFWYRQTMMQGLELLAYFRNRAPLDDSGMPKDRFSAEMPDATLATLKIQPSEPRDSAVYFCASGLAGVNEQFFGPGTRLTVL.

This clone was recorded many times. The gene calls are TRBV7-2 and TRBJ1-1; D might be TRBD1 (5 bases). The CDR3 is made up of 14 amino acids. Deletions cut 3 bases from V and 0 bases from J, with 8 bases between. Germline CDR1 reads SGHTA; CDR2 reads FQGNSA. This CDR3 is CASSFGTVNTEAFF. In DNA form, the CDR3 reads TGTGCCAGCAGCTTCGGGACGGTGAACACTGAAGCTTTCTTT.

The chain employs TRBV18 and TRBJ1-5, with 7 bases fitting TRBD1. CDR1 is KGHSH, CDR2 LQKENI, per germline. The CDR3 is made up of 15 amino acids. Trimming took 5 bases from V and 4 from J; bases not matched to a gene: 8. CDR3 in amino acids: CASSANRGENQPQHF. For the CDR3, the DNA is TGTGCCAGCTCAGCCAACAGGGGTGAAAATCAGCCCCAGCATTTT.

The chain joins TRBV2 to TRBJ1-1; D unclear. The CDR3 has 13 residues. V was shortened by 6 bases and J by 1 base, with 9 bases between the two germline ends. Per germline, CDR1 SNHLY and CDR2 FYNNEI. In nucleotides, the CDR3 is TGTGCCAGCAGGGAGGCACCGAACACTGAAGCTTTCTTT. Protein sequence: CASREAPNTEAFF.

The chain uses TRBV7-9 and TRBJ2-1; the match to TRBD2 covers 11 bases. Germline V gene data show CDR1 as SEHNR and CDR2 as FQNEAQ (reference sequence). Trimming at V came to 2 bases and at J to 9 bases, leaving 6 bases not matched to a gene. This CDR3 has 15 amino acids. CDR3 in DNA: TGTGCCAGCAGCTTACTAGCGGGAGGACTGGGTGAGCAGTTCTTC. Amino acid sequence: CASSLLAGGLGEQFF.

The chain is built from TRBV18 and TRBJ2-5; the match to TRBD1 covers 8 bases. Germline values: CDR1 KGHSH, CDR2 LQKENI. J gave up 0 bases and V 3 bases, and 15 bases lay outside the gene matches. The CDR3 spans 19 residues. The CDR3 region is CASSPPRSRGLGYQETQYF. CDR3 sequence (DNA): TGTGCCAGCTCACCCCCCCGGTCCAGGGGGCTGGGGTACCAAGAGACCCAGTACTTC.

The genes are TRBV7-2 and TRBJ1-2; possibly TRBD1 for D (5 bases). The V gene's germline CDR1 is SGHTA and CDR2 FQGNSA. The CDR3 is made up of 13 amino acids. The germline V and J ends were trimmed by 0 bases and 3 bases, with 5 bases remaining between them. In DNA, the CDR3 is TGTGCCAGCAGCTTAGCGGGGGACTATGGCTACACCTTC. This codes for CASSLAGDYGYTF.

The V gene is TRBV30, the J gene TRBJ2-2, with a tentative D call TRBD1 (5 bases). From germline, CDR1 is GTSNPN and CDR2 SVGIG (reference sequence). The CDR3 contains 14 residues. Trimming left V 2 bases short and J 5 bases short, with 12 bases between. The CDR3: CAWSRGRVTGELFF. CDR3 coding DNA: TGTGCCTGGAGTCGCGGCAGGGTGACCGGGGAGCTGTTTTTT. The full variable domain, in which reference TRBV30 and TRBJ2-2 provide the parts outside the CDR3, is SQTIHQWPATLVQPVGSPLSLECTVEGTSNPNLYWYRQAAGRGLQLLFYSVGIGQISSEVPQNLSASRPQDRQFILSSKKLLLSDSGFYLCAWSRGRVTGELFFGEGSRLTVL.

This chain joins TRBV7-6 and TRBJ2-7; possibly TRBD2 for D (6 bases). The V and J ends lost 0 bases and 6 bases respectively, with 9 bases between them. The CDR3 runs to 13 residues. Germline CDR1 and CDR2: SGHVS and FNYEAQ. CDR3 DNA sequence: TGTGCCAGCAGCTTAGCCGGGGGAGTCGAGCAGTACTTC. Encoded protein: CASSLAGGVEQYF.

This clone was picked up a small number of times. The rearrangement joins TRBV7-9 to TRBJ2-6; D is perhaps TRBD1 (5 bases). Trimming pared 3 bases from V and 1 base from J, leaving 16 bases between. Germline CDR1 SEHNR, CDR2 FQNEAQ (reference sequence). The CDR3 extends over 18 amino acids. This chain's CDR3 is CASSLWAGLHSGANVLTF. The DNA for the CDR3 is TGTGCCAGCAGCTTGTGGGCAGGGCTACATTCTGGGGCCAACGTCCTGACTTTC.